This T cell receptor (beta chain) was sequenced during a study of T cell changes during pregnancy in multiple sclerosis. Only in-frame clones appear in the TCRdb table, and some are missing; sequencing was by immunoSEQ multiplex PCR. The sample carries 70,000 to 95,000 clones, 85% to 95% recorded once. Per the germline V gene, CDR1 is PRHDT and CDR2 is FYEKMQ (reference sequence). Trimming took 0 bases from V and 6 from J, leaving 9 bases between them. This CDR3 is built from 13 residues. The TCR originated in a female donor with multiple sclerosis, enrolled in a pregnancy study. This material consisted of peripheral blood, taken in the first trimester of pregnancy. This sequence joins TRBV13 and TRBJ2-7; D unresolved. The CDR3 bases are TGTGCCAGCAGCTTAGGGGTCTCCAGCGAGCAGTACTTC. Protein: CASSLGVSSEQYF.